The T cell receptor (beta chain) described here comes from a study of PD-1 blockade in classical Hodgkin lymphoma (dated by TCRdb to the early 2020s). Background for the entire study: Nivolumab dosing was 3 mg/kg intravenously every 2 weeks, continuing until either disease progression or unacceptable toxicity. The study used CyTOF and TCR beta sequencing to define a peripheral blood immune signature of response to PD-1 blockade in classical Hodgkin lymphoma.

On the study overall, not on this receptor specifically: By C4D1, a significant rise was seen in CD4+ TCR diversity but not in CD8+ TCR diversity (p=0.0027 vs p=0.16), and the rise was most apparent among complete responders (p=0.02). Lower diversity was seen in patients whose nivolumab began less than 1 year after ASCT, and these patients were left out of later analyses so that immune reconstitution would not confound the results. Trial patients achieving complete response had baseline diversity similar to newly diagnosed patients, whereas partial responders and progressors had significantly lower diversity. The study was restricted to a single clinical trial cohort, and the causes of repertoire differences, possibly disease activity or prior therapy, were left undefined. Baseline TCR diversity was reported to be lower in newly diagnosed patients than in healthy donors, and even lower in relapsed/refractory patients.

The time point label for this specimen denotes: cycle 4 day 1 (C4D1), after around six weeks of nivolumab. Relapse after autologous stem cell transplantation had occurred in all trial patients, and cohorts A, B and C were distinguished by prior brentuximab vedotin exposure. A total of around 60 patients with relapsed/refractory classical Hodgkin lymphoma made up the trial cohort, and each patient's best overall response was complete response, partial response or progressive disease. Single-agent nivolumab was administered to trial patients in the multi-cohort phase II CheckMate 205 trial. An independent review committee assessed best overall response by applying the 2007 International Working Group response criteria. PBMCs from the trial were collected at three points: immediately before nivolumab initiation (C1D1), and during therapy at cycle 2 day 1 and cycle 4 day 1. After peripheral blood was drawn into 8 mL Vacutainer Cell Preparation Tubes, PBMCs were isolated by centrifugation and then cryopreserved.

By sample share, this clone is medium-sized (0.01 to 0.1%). Its antigen has not been determined. The sample holds no much larger clone one base away, and base qualities are not on file. The Qiagen DNeasy kit was used to extract genomic DNA both from unsorted PBMCs and from the negatively selected CD4+ and CD8+ fractions. TCR beta CDR3 regions were amplified by immunoSEQ multiplex PCR using primers annealing to V and J segments. A synthetic immune receptor repertoire was used to minimize amplification bias, and any residual bias was removed computationally once sequencing was done. In the authors' own workflow: Custom Python scripts were used to quantify repertoire diversity as the Shannon entropy index. The unsorted, CD4+ and CD8+ repertoires were each analyzed separately, with the exception of combined analyses, where CD4+ and CD8+ sequences were merged in silico. A clone was considered expanded if an increase in frequency of at least 2-fold after treatment relative to C1D1 was found, and a pseudocount of 0.5 was applied to clones undetected at baseline. Clones with 0 or 1 copy at C1D1 were defined as singleton clones, while clones with 2 or more copies were defined as non-singleton clones. Clones expanded in unsorted samples were annotated as CD4+, CD8+ or unknown by matching protein sequences in sorted samples from the same patient. Wilcoxon tests on paired samples were used to test diversity changes from C1D1 to C4D1. TCRdb carries this immuneACCESS record with in-frame sequences only. Its versions omit some clonotypes, under half of them owing to an unresolved V gene in the studies checked, with the rest unexplained. That table supplies the V and J calls and clone size; D and trimming were determined from the DNA. In this sample the table shows 35,000 to 50,000 clones, 55% to 70% of which occur a single time. The ten largest make up approximately 2.4% of the sample.

From the cysteine through the phenylalanine, the CDR3 covers 17 amino acids. The read is trimmed to its CDR3 DNA, 51 bases read in frame from base 1. CDR1 and CDR2 are drawn from the germline V gene: MDHEN, SYDVKM. Trimming costs V 4 bases and J 7 bases, and their ends lie 25 bases apart. Here the chain combines TRBV28 and TRBJ1-2; possibly the D gene is TRBD1, per 6 matching bases. The clonotype was recovered from a human donor with classical Hodgkin lymphoma. Sample: peripheral blood mononuclear cells (PBMCs), taken before the fourth cycle of nivolumab. The CDR3 here reads CASSSTRQVSDLGGYTF. In nucleotide form, the sequence is TGTGCCAGCAGTTCTACGAGACAGGTATCGGATCTAGGTGGCTACACCTTC.